The 31 T cell receptor beta chains reported below all come from one sample, sequenced in a study of somatic mutations in cytotoxic T cells in rheumatoid arthritis. Repertoires were generated with immunoSEQ multiplex PCR, while TCRdb's copy carries only in-frame clones and drops some. The sample holds 11,000 to 15,000 clones, approximately 90% seen once. The sequenced sample was CD4+ T cells sorted from blood. Source of these receptors: a man aged 65 to 85 with rheumatoid arthritis.

The chain links TRBV4-1 to TRBJ1-1, with TRBD1 matching over 8 bases. The ends lost 1 base at V and 10 bases at J; junction bases unmatched: 8. CDR1 is MGHRA and CDR2 is YSYEKL in the germline V gene. The CDR3 is 14 amino acids. CDR3 sequence reads: CASSQARQGPAAFF. As DNA, the CDR3 is TGCGCCAGCAGCCAAGCCCGACAGGGGCCGGCAGCTTTCTTT.

This chain joins TRBV7-9 and TRBJ1-2; D may be TRBD1 (5 bases). Germline CDR1 is SEHNR and CDR2 is FQNEAQ (reference sequence). CDR3 length: 13 amino acids. The V end lost 5 bases, the J end lost 4 bases, and 11 bases lay between the germline ends. CDR3 protein: CASSLEQVYGYTF. In nucleotides, the CDR3 is TGTGCCAGCAGCCTGGAACAGGTCTATGGCTACACCTTC. Supplemented by reference TRBV7-9 and TRBJ1-2, the full variable domain reads DTGVSQNPRHKITKRGQNVTFRCDPISEHNRLYWYRQTLGQGPEFLTYFQNEAQLEKSRLLSDRFSAERPKGSFSTLEIQRTEQGDSAMYLCASSLEQVYGYTFGSGTRLTVV.

V gene TRBV29-1 combines with J gene TRBJ1-4, with D unclear. The ends were cut back, 1 base at V and 13 bases at J, with 16 bases in the middle. Germline CDR1 SQVTM, CDR2 ANQGSEA. The CDR3 has 13 residues. In nucleotides, the CDR3 is TGCAGCGTTGAAGGATCAAGGGCAAGCGGACTGTTTTTT. Protein sequence: CSVEGSRASGLFF.

The chain links TRBV13 to TRBJ2-1, with 13 nucleotides matching TRBD2. The CDR3 covers 17 residues. Germline CDR1 PRHDT, CDR2 FYEKMQ (reference sequence). The J segment lost 6 bases and the V segment lost 0 bases, leaving 5 bases of the junction unmatched. The CDR3 spells CASSLGLAGGTGNEQFF. The CDR3 bases are TGTGCCAGCAGCTTAGGACTAGCGGGAGGGACGGGCAATGAGCAGTTCTTC.

This clone has only a few counts. The chain has TRBV6-6 and TRBJ2-4, with D possibly TRBD1 on 6 matching bases. There are 14 residues in the CDR3. With 2 bases removed from V and 8 bases from J, the gap between germline ends came to 13 bases. Germline V CDR1 and CDR2: MNHNY, SVGAGI (reference sequence). CDR3 in amino acids: CASSYPTGLDIQYF. DNA of the CDR3: TGTGCCAGCAGTTACCCTACAGGGTTGGACATTCAGTACTTC.

The chain has TRBV7-6 and TRBJ2-1, with D perhaps TRBD2 (6 bases). Trimming pared 4 bases from V and 12 bases from J, leaving 13 bases between. There are 12 residues in the CDR3. Germline V gene sequence: CDR1 SGHVS, CDR2 FNYEAQ. Here the CDR3 DNA reads TGTGCCAGCAGCTATAGCGGTGGGGTGCAGTTCTTC. Protein product: CASSYSGGVQFF.

This clone was observed a single time. The V and J genes are TRBV21-1 and TRBJ2-1; TRBD1 is taken as the D call from the table, unchecked against the DNA. TRBV21-1 is a listed pseudogene. This CDR3 spans 14 amino acids. CDR3 region: CAAGWDRVGNEQFF. DNA of the CDR3: TGTGCCGCAGGCTGGGACAGGGTTGGCAATGAGCAGTTCTTC.

This rearrangement joins TRBV6-6 to TRBJ2-3; the match to TRBD2 covers 10 bases. Trimming cost V 8 bases and J 0 bases; bases outside gene matches: 8. Germline CDR1 MNHNY, CDR2 SVGAGI (reference sequence). The CDR3 sequence is 16 residues long. The CDR3 reads CASGTRAGGSTDTQYF. In nucleotides, the CDR3 is TGTGCCAGCGGTACGCGAGCGGGGGGGAGCACAGATACGCAGTATTTT.

This chain uses TRBV30 with TRBJ1-1; D is perhaps TRBD1 (6 bases). This CDR3 is built from 14 residues. Per germline, CDR1 GTSNPN and CDR2 SVGIG (reference sequence). Trimming cost V 2 bases and J 1 base, with 11 bases left between them. The CDR3 reads CAWSPRDKNTEAFF. CDR3 in DNA: TGTGCCTGGAGTCCCCGGGACAAGAACACTGAAGCTTTCTTT.

The chain carries TRBV7-2 and TRBJ1-3, with D perhaps matching TRBD1 (5 bases). This CDR3 has 13 residues. The V end lost 3 bases, the J end lost 7 bases, and 10 bases lay between the germline ends. Germline V gives CDR1 SGHTA, CDR2 FQGNSA. As DNA, the CDR3 is TGTGCCAGCAGCTTCCAGGGAACGAACACCATATATTTT. It specifies CASSFQGTNTIYF. Complete variable domain (other parts from reference TRBV7-2 and TRBJ1-3): GAGVSQSPSNKVTEKGKDVELRCDPISGHTALYWYRQSLGQGLEFLIYFQGNSAPDKSGLPSDRFSAERTGGSVSTLTIQRTQQEDSAVYLCASSFQGTNTIYFGEGSWLTVV.

The V call is TRBV5-1, the J call TRBJ2-2; D possibly corresponds to TRBD1 (5 bases). V was pared by 4 bases and J by 5 bases, with 15 bases between. The CDR3 extends over 15 amino acids. Germline CDR1 SGHRS, CDR2 YFSETQ. CDR3 sequence (DNA): TGCGCCAGCAGCCCAAGGGGAACAGAGACCGGGGAGCTGTTTTTT. This encodes CASSPRGTETGELFF.

Here the CDR3 reads CASSFGLSSGANVLTF. The CDR3 DNA reads as TGTGCCAGCAGCTTCGGACTGAGCTCTGGGGCCAACGTCCTGACTTTC. V usage is TRBV7-3 and J usage is TRBJ2-6; weak D call: TRBD2 (5 bases). V lost 3 bases and J lost 0, with 9 bases in between. From germline, CDR1 is SGHTA and CDR2 FQGTGA. The CDR3 extends over 16 amino acids.

The chain uses TRBV28 and TRBJ1-2; D is undetermined. The germline gives CDR1 MDHEN, CDR2 SYDVKM. The CDR3 has 12 residues. Trimming left V 3 bases short and J 4 bases short, with 6 bases between. CDR3 protein: CASSLNSYGYTF. The CDR3, as DNA: TGTGCCAGCAGTTTGAACAGCTATGGCTACACCTTC.

The chain is built from TRBV7-9 and TRBJ1-4; D not resolved. Germline V gives CDR1 SEHNR, CDR2 FQNEAQ (reference sequence). V dropped 2 bases and J dropped 5 bases, with 12 bases sitting between them. CDR3 length equals 15 residues. As DNA, the CDR3 is TGTGCCAGCAGCTTAATGAGGGTAGGGAATGAAAAACTGTTTTTT. The encoded protein is CASSLMRVGNEKLFF.

The genes are TRBV7-9 and TRBJ2-2; 7 nucleotides line up with TRBD1. Germline trimming cut 2 bases from V and 1 base from J; bases unmatched to any gene: 4. The CDR3 contains 16 residues. Germline CDR1 reads SEHNR; CDR2 reads FQNEAQ (reference sequence). The CDR3 region has the DNA TGTGCCAGCAGCTTATCCCGGGACAGGAACACCGGGGAGCTGTTTTTT. Its protein product is CASSLSRDRNTGELFF.

The chain recombines TRBV30 with TRBJ2-5; TRBD2 agrees at 10 bases. Germline-derived CDR1 and CDR2 are GTSNPN and SVGIG (reference sequence). CDR3 length equals 15 residues. V dropped 1 base and J dropped 4; count of bases not matched to a gene: 6. In DNA, the CDR3 is TGTGCCTGGAGTGAAGGGGCTAGCGGGGGAGAGACCCAGTACTTC. Amino acid sequence: CAWSEGASGGETQYF.

The chain couples TRBV5-1 to TRBJ2-2, with TRBD2 matching 10 bases. Trimming removed 5 bases from V and 0 bases from J; junction bases left unmatched: 7. CDR1 SGHRS and CDR2 YFSETQ come from the germline V gene. The CDR3 covers 17 residues. The CDR3 DNA sequence: TGCGCCAGCAGATCGCCAGCGGGAGGGCCGAACACCGGGGAGCTGTTTTTT. Its translation: CASRSPAGGPNTGELFF. The complete variable domain, with remaining parts taken from reference TRBV5-1 and TRBJ2-2, reads KAGVTQTPRYLIKTRGQQVTLSCSPISGHRSVSWYQQTPGQGLQFLFEYFSETQRNKGNFPGRFSGRQFSNSRSEMNVSTLELGDSALYLCASRSPAGGPNTGELFFGEGSRLTVL.

The J gene is TRBJ1-2, the V gene TRBV6-1, with 9 bases matching TRBD1. With 6 bases clipped from V and 3 bases from J, the junction kept 5 bases outside the gene matches. Germline V gene lookup returns CDR1 MNHNS and CDR2 SASEGT. This CDR3 spans 14 amino acids. DNA of the CDR3: TGTGCCAGCAGGAAACAGGGGGCGGACTATGGCTACACCTTC. Protein sequence: CASRKQGADYGYTF.

The gene calls are TRBV2 and TRBJ2-3; 8 nucleotides line up with TRBD2. CDR3 length equals 14 residues. Trimming took 6 bases from V and 6 from J; bases not matched to a gene: 8. Germline loops: CDR1 SNHLY, CDR2 FYNNEI. CDR3 region: CASSNSGIGDTQYF. The CDR3 DNA is TGTGCCAGCAGCAATAGCGGGATCGGGGATACGCAGTATTTT.

V and J are TRBV11-2 and TRBJ2-3; TRBD2 matches at 9 bases. The CDR3 is made up of 17 amino acids. V lost 3 bases and J lost 2; bases outside the gene matches: 9. Looked up from germline, CDR1 is SGHAT and CDR2 is FQNNGV. This CDR3 is CASSLGALAGITDTQYF. In DNA, the CDR3 is TGTGCCAGCAGCTTGGGGGCCCTAGCGGGGATCACAGATACGCAGTATTTT.

The rearrangement links TRBV29-1 to TRBJ2-7; 8 nucleotides match TRBD2. V lost 0 bases, J lost 2 bases, and 3 bases stayed unmatched. This CDR3 has 14 residues. Germline V gives CDR1 SQVTM, CDR2 ANQGSEA. DNA for the CDR3: TGCAGCGTTGAAGATCGGGGGGGGCCCTACGAGCAGTACTTC. It specifies CSVEDRGGPYEQYF.

This sequence joins TRBV28 and TRBJ1-1; TRBD1 is a possible D gene (5 bases). Germline V CDR1 and CDR2: MDHEN, SYDVKM. The CDR3 totals 12 residues. V dropped 6 bases and J dropped 5 bases, with 10 bases sitting between them. The CDR3 spells CASRGQGTEAFF. The CDR3 nucleotides read TGTGCCAGCAGAGGGCAGGGAACTGAAGCTTTCTTT.

This clone was detected once. The chain links TRBV19 to TRBJ2-1; maybe TRBD1 (5 bases). Per the germline V gene, CDR1 is LNHDA and CDR2 is SQIVND (reference sequence). Trimming left V 5 bases short and J 2 bases short, with 13 bases between. The length of the CDR3 is 15 residues. The CDR3 protein is CASSPQGMAYNEQFF. Here the CDR3 DNA reads TGTGCCAGTAGTCCGCAGGGAATGGCCTACAATGAGCAGTTCTTC.

V is TRBV19 and J is TRBJ1-1; D gene ambiguous. This CDR3 spans 13 amino acids. Germline CDR1 reads LNHDA; CDR2 reads SQIVND (reference sequence). V lost 3 bases to trimming and J lost 1 base, with 6 bases between them. The CDR3 DNA follows: TGTGCCAGTAGTATTGTCAGGAACACTGAAGCTTTCTTT. Translation gives CASSIVRNTEAFF.

The CDR3 sequence is CASSATAGMNTGELFF. Here the CDR3 DNA reads TGTGCCAGCAGCGCCACCGCGGGAATGAACACCGGGGAGCTGTTTTTT. This sequence joins TRBV7-3 and TRBJ2-2; D perhaps matches TRBD2 (6 bases). V gave up 5 bases and J gave up 1 base, with 14 bases separating them. Germline V gives CDR1 SGHTA, CDR2 FQGTGA. The CDR3 spans 16 residues.

The chain combines TRBV5-6 with TRBJ1-2; TRBD1 agrees at 9 bases. J was trimmed by 8 bases and V by 1 base; bases with no gene match: 9. CDR3 length: 15 amino acids. The germline gives CDR1 SGHDT, CDR2 YYEEEE. The CDR3 region is CASSLSGTGYRGYTF. The CDR3 nucleotides are TGTGCCAGCAGCTTGTCGGGGACAGGGTATCGGGGCTACACCTTC.

V is TRBV18 and J is TRBJ1-1; a weak D match, TRBD1 (5 bases). The CDR3 length is 13 residues. Germline CDR1 KGHSH, CDR2 LQKENI. Trimming removed 4 bases from V and 0 bases from J, with 6 bases in between. CDR3 amino acids: CASSQTVNTEAFF. In nucleotides, the CDR3 is TGTGCCAGCTCACAGACAGTGAACACTGAAGCTTTCTTT.

The chain couples TRBV2 to TRBJ1-1; 9 bases map to TRBD1. This CDR3 spans 12 amino acids. Trimming at V came to 5 bases and at J to 6 bases, leaving 1 base not matched to a gene. From germline, CDR1 is SNHLY and CDR2 FYNNEI. CDR3 sequence reads: CASSRDRAEAFF. The CDR3, as DNA: TGTGCCAGCAGTAGGGACAGGGCTGAAGCTTTCTTT.

This clone appeared a single time. The rearrangement uses TRBV5-6 and TRBJ2-7; D may be TRBD2 (5 bases). Trimming left V 6 bases short and J 0 bases short, with 7 bases between. This CDR3 is built from 12 residues. CDR1 and CDR2 (germline): SGHDT, YYEEEE. The CDR3 nucleotides are TGTGCCAGCACCCGGGACTCCTACGAGCAGTACTTC. Protein: CASTRDSYEQYF.

This chain uses TRBV10-1 with TRBJ2-4; D might be TRBD2 (5 bases). In germline, CDR1 is WNHNN, CDR2 SYGVQD (reference sequence). This CDR3 has 16 amino acids. Trimming took off 6 bases at V and 3 bases at J, with 18 bases between the two ends. The CDR3 region is CASSSGGSDGKNIQYF. The CDR3 coding sequence is TGCGCCAGCAGCTCGGGTGGTAGCGATGGCAAAAACATTCAGTACTTC.

The CDR3 reads CASSRRGPYEQYF. The CDR3, as DNA: TGTGCCAGCAGTCGCCGGGGTCCCTACGAGCAGTACTTC. The chain combines TRBV11-1 with TRBJ2-7; maybe TRBD2 (5 bases). This CDR3 region has 13 residues. V was cut by 6 bases and J by 2 bases, with 11 bases left in between. Germline CDR1 and CDR2: SGHAT and FQDESV (reference sequence).